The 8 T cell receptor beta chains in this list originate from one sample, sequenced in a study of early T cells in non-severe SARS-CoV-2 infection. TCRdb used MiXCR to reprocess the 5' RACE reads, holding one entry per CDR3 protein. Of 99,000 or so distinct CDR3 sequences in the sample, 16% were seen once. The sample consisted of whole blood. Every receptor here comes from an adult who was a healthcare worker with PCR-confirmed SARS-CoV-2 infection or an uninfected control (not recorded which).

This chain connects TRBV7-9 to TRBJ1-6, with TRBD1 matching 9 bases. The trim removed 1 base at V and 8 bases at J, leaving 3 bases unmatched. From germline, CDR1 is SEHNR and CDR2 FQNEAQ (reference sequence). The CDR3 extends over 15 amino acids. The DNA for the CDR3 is TGTGCCAGCAGCTTAGTCGGACAGGGGTATTCACCCCTCCACTTT. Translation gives CASSLVGQGYSPLHF.

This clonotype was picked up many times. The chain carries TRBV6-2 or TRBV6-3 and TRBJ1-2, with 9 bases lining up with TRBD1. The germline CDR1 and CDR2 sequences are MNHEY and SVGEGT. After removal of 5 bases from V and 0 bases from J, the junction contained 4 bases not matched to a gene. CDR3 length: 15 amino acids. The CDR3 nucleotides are TGTGCCAGCAGTCAGCGGACAGGGGCTAACTATGGCTACACCTTC. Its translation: CASSQRTGANYGYTF.

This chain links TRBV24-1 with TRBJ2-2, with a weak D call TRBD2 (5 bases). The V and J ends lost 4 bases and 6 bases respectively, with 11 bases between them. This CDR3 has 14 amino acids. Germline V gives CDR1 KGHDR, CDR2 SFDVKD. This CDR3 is CATSDADYPGELFF. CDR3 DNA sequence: TGTGCCACCAGTGACGCCGACTATCCCGGGGAGCTGTTTTTT.

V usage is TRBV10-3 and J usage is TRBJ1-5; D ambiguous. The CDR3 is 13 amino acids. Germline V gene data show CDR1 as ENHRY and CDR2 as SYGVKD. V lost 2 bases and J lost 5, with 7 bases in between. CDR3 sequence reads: CAISEAGYQPQHF. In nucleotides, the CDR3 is TGTGCCATCAGTGAGGCGGGTTATCAGCCCCAGCATTTT.

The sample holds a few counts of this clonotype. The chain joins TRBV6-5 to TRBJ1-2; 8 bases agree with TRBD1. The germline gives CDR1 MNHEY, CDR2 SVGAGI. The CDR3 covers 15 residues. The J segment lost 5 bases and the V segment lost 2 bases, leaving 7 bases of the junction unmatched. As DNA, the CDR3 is TGTGCCAGCAGTTACCAAGGACAGGGCGGGTATGGCTACACCTTC. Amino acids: CASSYQGQGGYGYTF.

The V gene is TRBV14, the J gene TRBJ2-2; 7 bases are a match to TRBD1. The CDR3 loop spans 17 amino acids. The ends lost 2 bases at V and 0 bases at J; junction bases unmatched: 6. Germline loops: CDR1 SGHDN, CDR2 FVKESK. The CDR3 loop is CASSQHSQGANTGELFF. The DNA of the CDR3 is TGTGCCAGCAGCCAACATTCTCAGGGGGCGAACACCGGGGAGCTGTTTTTT.

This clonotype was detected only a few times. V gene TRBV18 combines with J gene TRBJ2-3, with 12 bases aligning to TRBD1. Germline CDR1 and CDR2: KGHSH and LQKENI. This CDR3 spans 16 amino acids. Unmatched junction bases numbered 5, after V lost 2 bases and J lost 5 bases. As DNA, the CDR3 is TGTGCCAGCTCACCAAGGGACAGGGGGCTAGGAGATACGCAGTATTTT. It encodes CASSPRDRGLGDTQYF.

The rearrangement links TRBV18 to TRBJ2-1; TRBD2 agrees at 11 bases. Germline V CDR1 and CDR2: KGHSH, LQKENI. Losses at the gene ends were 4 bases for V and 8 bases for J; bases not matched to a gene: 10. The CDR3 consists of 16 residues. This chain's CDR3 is CASSRPLAGGPDEQFF. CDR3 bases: TGTGCCAGCTCACGCCCTTTAGCGGGAGGGCCTGATGAGCAGTTCTTC.